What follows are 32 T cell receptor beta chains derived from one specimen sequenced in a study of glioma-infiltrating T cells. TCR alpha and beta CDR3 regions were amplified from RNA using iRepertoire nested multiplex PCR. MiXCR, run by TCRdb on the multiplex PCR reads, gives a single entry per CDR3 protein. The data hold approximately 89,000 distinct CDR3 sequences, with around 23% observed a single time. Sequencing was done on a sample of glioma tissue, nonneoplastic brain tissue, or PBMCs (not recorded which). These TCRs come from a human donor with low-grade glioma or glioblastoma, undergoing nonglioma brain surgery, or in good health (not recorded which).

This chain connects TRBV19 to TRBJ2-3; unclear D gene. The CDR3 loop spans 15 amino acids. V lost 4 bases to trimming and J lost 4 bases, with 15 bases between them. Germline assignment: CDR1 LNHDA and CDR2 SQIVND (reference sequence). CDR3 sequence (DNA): TGTGCCAGTAGTAAACCGGGCCCCGGCGCAGATACGCAGTATTTT. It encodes CASSKPGPGADTQYF.

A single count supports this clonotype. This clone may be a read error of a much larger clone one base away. The CDR3, as DNA: TGTGCCAGCAGCCTAAGGACAGGCGACGAGACCCAGTTCTTC. This translates into CASSLRTGDETQFF. This rearrangement joins TRBV3-1 to TRBJ2-1; 7 bases align to TRBD1. The CDR3 has 14 amino acids. The V segment lost 4 bases and the J segment 13 bases; nucleotides outside the gene matches: 13. Germline-derived CDR1 and CDR2 are LGHDT and YNNKEL (reference sequence).

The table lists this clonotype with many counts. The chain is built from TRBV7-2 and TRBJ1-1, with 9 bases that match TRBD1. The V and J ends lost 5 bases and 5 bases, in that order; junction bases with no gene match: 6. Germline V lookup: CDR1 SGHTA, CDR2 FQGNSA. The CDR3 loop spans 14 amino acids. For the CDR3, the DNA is TGTGCCAGCAGCCCGGACAGGGGCAGGACTGAAGCTTTCTTT. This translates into CASSPDRGRTEAFF.

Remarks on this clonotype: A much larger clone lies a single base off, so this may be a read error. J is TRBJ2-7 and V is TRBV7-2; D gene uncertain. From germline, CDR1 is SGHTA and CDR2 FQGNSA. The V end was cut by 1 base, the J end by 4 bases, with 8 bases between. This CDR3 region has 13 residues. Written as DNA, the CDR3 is TGTGCCAGCAGCTTAGTGGCCTATTACGAGCAGTACTTC. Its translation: CASSLVAYYEQYF.

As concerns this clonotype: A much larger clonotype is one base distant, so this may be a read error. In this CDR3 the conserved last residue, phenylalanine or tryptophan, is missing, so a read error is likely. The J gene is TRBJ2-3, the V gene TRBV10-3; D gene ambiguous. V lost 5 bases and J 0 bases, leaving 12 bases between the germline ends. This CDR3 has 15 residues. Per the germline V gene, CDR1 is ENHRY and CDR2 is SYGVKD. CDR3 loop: CAISPDGLSTDTQYL. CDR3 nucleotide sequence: TGTGCCATCAGTCCGGACGGTCTTAGCACAGATACGCAGTATCTT.

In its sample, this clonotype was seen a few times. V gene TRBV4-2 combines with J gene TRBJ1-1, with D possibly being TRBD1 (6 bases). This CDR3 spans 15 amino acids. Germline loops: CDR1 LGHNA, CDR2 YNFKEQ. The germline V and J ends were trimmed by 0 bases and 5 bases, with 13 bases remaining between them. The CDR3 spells CASSQEITGMTEAFF. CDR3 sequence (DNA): TGTGCCAGCAGCCAAGAGATTACAGGGATGACTGAAGCTTTCTTT.

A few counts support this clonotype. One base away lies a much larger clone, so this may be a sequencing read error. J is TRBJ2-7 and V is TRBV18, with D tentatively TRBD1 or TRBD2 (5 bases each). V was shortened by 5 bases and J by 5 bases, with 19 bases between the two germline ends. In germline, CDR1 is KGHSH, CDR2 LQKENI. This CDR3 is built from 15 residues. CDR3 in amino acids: CASSSPGRGSHEQYF. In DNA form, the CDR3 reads TGTGCCAGCTCATCGCCGGGACGGGGATCCCACGAGCAGTACTTC.

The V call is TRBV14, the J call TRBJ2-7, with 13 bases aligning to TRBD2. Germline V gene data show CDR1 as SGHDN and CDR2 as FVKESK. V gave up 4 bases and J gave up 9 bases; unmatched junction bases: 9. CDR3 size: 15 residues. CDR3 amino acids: CASSRSGLAGFGQYF. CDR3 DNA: TGTGCCAGCAGCCGCTCGGGACTAGCGGGATTTGGGCAGTACTTC.

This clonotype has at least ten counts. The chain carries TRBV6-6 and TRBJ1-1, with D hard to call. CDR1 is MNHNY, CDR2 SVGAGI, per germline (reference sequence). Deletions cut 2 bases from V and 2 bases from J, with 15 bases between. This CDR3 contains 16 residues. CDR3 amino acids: CASSYGSVGYNTEAFF. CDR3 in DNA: TGTGCCAGCAGTTACGGCTCCGTAGGGTACAACACTGAAGCTTTCTTT.

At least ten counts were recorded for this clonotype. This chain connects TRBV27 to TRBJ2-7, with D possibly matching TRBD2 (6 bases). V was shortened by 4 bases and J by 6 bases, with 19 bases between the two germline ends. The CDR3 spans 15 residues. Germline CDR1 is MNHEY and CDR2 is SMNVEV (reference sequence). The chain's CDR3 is CASSSRAGAISEQYF. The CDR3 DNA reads TGTGCCAGCAGTTCTCGAGCGGGCGCTATTTCCGAGCAGTACTTC.

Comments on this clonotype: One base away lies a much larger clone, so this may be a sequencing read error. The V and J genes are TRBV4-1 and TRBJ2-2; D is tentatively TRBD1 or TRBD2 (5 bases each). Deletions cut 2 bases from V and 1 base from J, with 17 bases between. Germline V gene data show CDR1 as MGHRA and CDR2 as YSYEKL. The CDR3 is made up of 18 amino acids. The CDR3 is CASSQRRAGAKNTGELFF. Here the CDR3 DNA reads TGCGCCAGCAGCCAAAGACGAGCCGGGGCAAAGAACACCGGGGAGCTGTTTTTT.

In DNA form, the CDR3 reads TGCAGCGTTTGGGTACAGGGGGCGATTAGGAGCTACACCTTC. This sequence encodes CSVWVQGAIRSYTF. The chain links TRBV29-1 to TRBJ1-2, with TRBD1 matching over 9 bases. V was clipped by 5 bases and J by 9 bases; unmatched bases: 13. CDR3 length: 14 residues. Germline V gene lookup returns CDR1 SQVTM and CDR2 ANQGSEA.

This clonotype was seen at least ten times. The CDR3 coding sequence is TGTGCCAGCCTGAGGACAGGGTATAACTATGGCTACACCTTC. Protein sequence: CASLRTGYNYGYTF. The V and J genes are TRBV6-1 and TRBJ1-2, with 8 bases that match TRBD1. This CDR3 has 14 residues. Trimming removed 8 bases from V and 1 base from J; junction bases left unmatched: 6. The germline V gene encodes CDR1 MNHNS and CDR2 SASEGT.

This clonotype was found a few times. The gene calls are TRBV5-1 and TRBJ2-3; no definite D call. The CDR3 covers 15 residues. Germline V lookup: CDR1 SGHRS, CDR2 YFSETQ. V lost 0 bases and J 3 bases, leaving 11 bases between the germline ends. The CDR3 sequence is CASSLVGVATDTQYF. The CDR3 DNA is TGCGCCAGCAGCTTGGTTGGCGTCGCGACAGATACGCAGTATTTT.

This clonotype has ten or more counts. DNA for the CDR3: TGTGCCAGCAGCATTAGTAGAGATACGCAGTATTTT. Translating gives CASSISRDTQYF. This rearrangement joins TRBV7-9 to TRBJ2-3; no definite D call. The V gene's germline CDR1 is SEHNR and CDR2 FQNEAQ (reference sequence). The CDR3 runs 12 residues. The V end lost 5 bases, the J end lost 5 bases, and 8 bases lay between the germline ends.

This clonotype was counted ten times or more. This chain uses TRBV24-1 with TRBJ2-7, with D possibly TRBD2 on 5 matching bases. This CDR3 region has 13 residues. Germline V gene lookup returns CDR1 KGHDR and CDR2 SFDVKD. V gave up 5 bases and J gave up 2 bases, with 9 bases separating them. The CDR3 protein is CATSGTPTYEQYF. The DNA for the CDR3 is TGTGCCACCAGTGGGACTCCCACCTACGAGCAGTACTTC.

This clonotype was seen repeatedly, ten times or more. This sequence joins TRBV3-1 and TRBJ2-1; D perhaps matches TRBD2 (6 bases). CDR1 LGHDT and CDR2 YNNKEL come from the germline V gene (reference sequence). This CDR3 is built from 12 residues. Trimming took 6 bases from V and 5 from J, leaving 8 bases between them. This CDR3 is CASRRRDNEQFF. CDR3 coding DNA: TGTGCCAGCAGAAGGAGGGACAATGAGCAGTTCTTC.

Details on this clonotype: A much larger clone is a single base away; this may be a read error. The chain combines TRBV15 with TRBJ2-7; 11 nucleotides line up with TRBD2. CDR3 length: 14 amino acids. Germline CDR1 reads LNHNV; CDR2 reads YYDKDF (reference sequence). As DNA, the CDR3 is TGTACCACCAGCAGTAGCGGGAGGGCCTACGAGCAGTACTTC. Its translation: CTTSSSGRAYEQYF.

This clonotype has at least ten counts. The CDR3 loop is CASGSQGSNQPQHF. DNA of the CDR3: TGTGCCAGCGGTAGCCAAGGTAGCAATCAGCCCCAGCATTTT. The chain recombines TRBV27 with TRBJ1-5; D gene uncertain. CDR1 is MNHEY and CDR2 is SMNVEV in the germline V gene (reference sequence). With 8 bases removed from V and 0 bases from J, the gap between germline ends came to 11 bases. This CDR3 has 14 residues.

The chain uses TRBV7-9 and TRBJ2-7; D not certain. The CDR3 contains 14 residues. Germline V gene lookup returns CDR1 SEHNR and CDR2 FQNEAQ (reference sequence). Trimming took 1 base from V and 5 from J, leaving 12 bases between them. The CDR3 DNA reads TGTGCCAGCAGCTTAGGTTTGGATTTCCACGAGCAGTACTTC. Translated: CASSLGLDFHEQYF.

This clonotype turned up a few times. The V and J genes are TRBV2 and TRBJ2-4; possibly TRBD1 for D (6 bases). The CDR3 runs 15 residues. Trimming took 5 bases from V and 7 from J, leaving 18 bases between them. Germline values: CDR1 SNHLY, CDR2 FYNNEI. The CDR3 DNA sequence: TGTGCCAGCAGTCGACCCGGGACAAGTCTCAACATTCAGTACTTC. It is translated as CASSRPGTSLNIQYF. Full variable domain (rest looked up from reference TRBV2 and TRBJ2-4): EPEVTQTPSHQVTQMGQEVILRCVPISNHLYFYWYRQILGQKVEFLVSFYNNEISEKSEIFDDQFSVERPDGSNFTLKIRSTKLEDSAMYFCASSRPGTSLNIQYFGAGTRLSVL.

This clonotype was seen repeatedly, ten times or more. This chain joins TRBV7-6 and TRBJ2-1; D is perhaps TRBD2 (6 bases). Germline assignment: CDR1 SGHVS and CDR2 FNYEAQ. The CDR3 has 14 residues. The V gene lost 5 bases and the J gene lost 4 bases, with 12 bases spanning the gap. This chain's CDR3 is CASSPLAVYNEQFF. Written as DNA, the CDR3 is TGTGCCAGCAGCCCCTTAGCGGTTTACAATGAGCAGTTCTTC. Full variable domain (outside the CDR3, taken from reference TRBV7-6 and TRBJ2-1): GAGVSQSPRYKVTKRGQDVALRCDPISGHVSLYWYRQALGQGPEFLTYFNYEAQQDKSGLPNDRFSAERPEGSISTLTIQRTEQRDSAMYRCASSPLAVYNEQFFGPGTRLTVL.

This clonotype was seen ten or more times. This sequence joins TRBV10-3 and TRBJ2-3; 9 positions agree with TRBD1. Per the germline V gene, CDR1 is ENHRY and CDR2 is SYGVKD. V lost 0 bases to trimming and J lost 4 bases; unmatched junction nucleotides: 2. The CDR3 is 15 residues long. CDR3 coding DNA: TGTGCCATCAGTGAGTCGGGACAGGGCGCAGATACGCAGTATTTT. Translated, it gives CAISESGQGADTQYF.

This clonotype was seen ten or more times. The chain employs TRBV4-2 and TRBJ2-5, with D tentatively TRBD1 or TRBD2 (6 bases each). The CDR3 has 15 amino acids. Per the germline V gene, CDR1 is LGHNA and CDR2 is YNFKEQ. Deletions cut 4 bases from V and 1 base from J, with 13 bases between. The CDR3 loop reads CASSPRRGVQETQYF. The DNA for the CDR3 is TGTGCCAGCAGCCCAAGAAGGGGGGTCCAAGAGACCCAGTACTTC.

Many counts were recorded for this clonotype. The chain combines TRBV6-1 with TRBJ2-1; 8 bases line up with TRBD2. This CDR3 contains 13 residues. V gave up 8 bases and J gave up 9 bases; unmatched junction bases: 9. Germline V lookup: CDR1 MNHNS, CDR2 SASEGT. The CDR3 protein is CASHGRGVGEQFF. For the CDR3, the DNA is TGTGCCAGCCACGGGCGGGGGGTGGGTGAGCAGTTCTTC.

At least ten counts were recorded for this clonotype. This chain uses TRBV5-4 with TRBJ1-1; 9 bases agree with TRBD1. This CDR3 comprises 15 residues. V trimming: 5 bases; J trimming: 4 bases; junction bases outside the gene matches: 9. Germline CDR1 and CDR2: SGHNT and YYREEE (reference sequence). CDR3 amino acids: CASRQQGATGTEAFF. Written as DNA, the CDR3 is TGTGCCAGCAGGCAACAGGGGGCGACGGGCACTGAAGCTTTCTTT.

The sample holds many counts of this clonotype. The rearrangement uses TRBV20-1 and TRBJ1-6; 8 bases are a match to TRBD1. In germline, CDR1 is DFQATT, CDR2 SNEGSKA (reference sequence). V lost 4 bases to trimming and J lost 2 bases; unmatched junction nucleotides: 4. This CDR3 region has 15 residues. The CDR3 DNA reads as TGCAGTGCTACCGACAGGGGCGCCTATAATTCACCCCTCCACTTT. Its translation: CSATDRGAYNSPLHF.

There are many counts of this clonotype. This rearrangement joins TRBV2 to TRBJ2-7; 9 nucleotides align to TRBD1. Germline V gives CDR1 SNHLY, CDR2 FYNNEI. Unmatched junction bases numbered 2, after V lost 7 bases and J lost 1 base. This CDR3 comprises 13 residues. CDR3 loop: CASIGTGSYEQYF. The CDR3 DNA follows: TGTGCCAGCATCGGGACAGGGTCCTACGAGCAGTACTTC. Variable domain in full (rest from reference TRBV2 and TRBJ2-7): EPEVTQTPSHQVTQMGQEVILRCVPISNHLYFYWYRQILGQKVEFLVSFYNNEISEKSEIFDDQFSVERPDGSNFTLKIRSTKLEDSAMYFCASIGTGSYEQYFGPGTRLTVT.

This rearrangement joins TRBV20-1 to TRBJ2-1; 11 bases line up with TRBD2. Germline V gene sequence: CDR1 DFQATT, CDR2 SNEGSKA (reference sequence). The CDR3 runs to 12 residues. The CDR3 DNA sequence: TGCAGCGCAACTAGCGGGGGAAGTGAGCAGTTCTTC. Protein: CSATSGGSEQFF.

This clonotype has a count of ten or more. The CDR3 bases are TGTGCCAGCAGCTTAGCGGGGCAGGGGAAAGAGACCCAGTACTTC. It yields the protein CASSLAGQGKETQYF. The chain links TRBV7-2 to TRBJ2-5; tentatively, D is TRBD1 (6 bases). Trimming took off 0 bases at V and 3 bases at J, with 11 bases between the two ends. Germline values: CDR1 SGHTA, CDR2 FQGNSA. CDR3 length: 15 amino acids.

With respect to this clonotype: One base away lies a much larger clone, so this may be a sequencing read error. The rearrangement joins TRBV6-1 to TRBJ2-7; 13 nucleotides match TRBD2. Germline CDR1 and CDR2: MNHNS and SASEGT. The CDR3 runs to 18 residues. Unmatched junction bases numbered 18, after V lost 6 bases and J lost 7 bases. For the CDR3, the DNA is TGTGCCAGCAGCCCCCTAGGCTTAACTAGCGGGGGGGGTCAAGAGCAGTACTTC. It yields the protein CASSPLGLTSGGGQEQYF.

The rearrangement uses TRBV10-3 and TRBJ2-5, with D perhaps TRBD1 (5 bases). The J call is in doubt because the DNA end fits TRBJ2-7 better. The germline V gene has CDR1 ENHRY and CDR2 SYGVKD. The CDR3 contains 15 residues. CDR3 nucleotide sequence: TGTGCCATCAGCGAGGTGGGGCAGAAACCCTACGAGCAGTACTTC. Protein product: CAISEVGQKPYEQYF.